This paragraph reports one T cell receptor beta chain. Antigen specificity is unknown. This record comes from a study of blood T cells in healthy people across ages. This CDR3 has 13 amino acids. The germline CDR1 and CDR2 sequences are GTSNPN and SVGIG (reference sequence). The germline V and J ends were trimmed by 2 bases and 2 bases, with 10 bases remaining between them. Per sample, at least 6 micrograms of total RNA were extracted. Overall study findings and caveats: Estimates of diversity drawn from one million T cells were considered underestimates. A strong correlation was seen between TCR beta diversity and naive T cell percentage.

Primed by a sample-barcoded 5' primer and a J-beta primer mix, a second PCR proceeded for about 6 to 12 cycles. With 12 random nucleotides, a template-switch adaptor tagged each individual cDNA molecule. TCRdb used MiXCR to reprocess the 5' RACE reads, holding one entry per CDR3 protein. The data show 1,800,000 or so distinct CDR3 sequences, with approximately 40% seen just once and roughly 23% held by the top ten. This chain connects TRBV30 to TRBJ2-7; D possibly uses TRBD1 or TRBD2 (5 bases each). The TCR sequence derives from a human donor in good health. What was sequenced was blood. As DNA, the CDR3 is TGTGCCTGGAGTAATGGGGGTACCTACGAGCAGTACTTC. Amino acids: CAWSNGGTYEQYF.